Following are 32 T cell receptor beta chains from one sample sequenced in a study of blood T cell repertoires in COVID-19. The method was immunoSEQ multiplex PCR; TCRdb's version includes in-frame clones alone and lacks a portion of them. Found here are 95,000 to 100,000 clones, about 90% of them singletons; the top ten hold around 10%. Sequencing was carried out using peripheral blood. Source of these receptors: a woman aged 30 to 39 with acute or convalescent COVID-19.

The chain employs TRBV20-1 and TRBJ2-3, with 8 bases that match TRBD2. Looked up from germline, CDR1 is DFQATT and CDR2 is SNEGSKA (reference sequence). Trimming at V came to 3 bases and at J to 6 bases, leaving 17 bases not matched to a gene. This CDR3 has 17 amino acids. The CDR3 bases are TGCAGTGCTAGTAGCCCGGGAGCGGGGGACACCGTGGATACGCAGTATTTT. Its protein product is CSASSPGAGDTVDTQYF.

The chain combines TRBV7-3 with TRBJ1-1; a possible D gene is TRBD1 (6 bases). The V end lost 0 bases, the J end lost 0 bases, and 8 bases lay between the germline ends. The CDR3 sequence is 15 residues long. Germline V gives CDR1 SGHTA, CDR2 FQGTGA. The CDR3 bases are TGTGCCAGCAGCTTAACGCGGACAGTGAACACTGAAGCTTTCTTT. It codes for CASSLTRTVNTEAFF.

This clone was seen only once. The J gene is TRBJ2-7, the V gene TRBV5-1; no clear D gene. This CDR3 spans 13 amino acids. Trimming stripped 1 base from V and 7 bases from J, with 12 bases between. In germline, CDR1 is SGHRS, CDR2 YFSETQ. The CDR3 is CASSLMSGGEQYF. CDR3 bases: TGCGCCAGCAGCTTGATGTCGGGTGGGGAGCAGTACTTC.

This chain connects TRBV28 to TRBJ1-6; D possibly corresponds to TRBD1 (5 bases). Trimming stripped 6 bases from V and 10 bases from J, with 19 bases between. The CDR3 runs to 15 residues. From germline, CDR1 is MDHEN and CDR2 SYDVKM. The CDR3 here is CASSHKGQGGSPLHF. For the CDR3, the DNA is TGTGCCAGCAGCCATAAAGGCCAGGGAGGGTCACCCCTCCACTTT.

V and J are TRBV11-1 and TRBJ1-1; D gene ambiguous. This CDR3 comprises 15 residues. Germline CDR1 is SGHAT and CDR2 is FQDESV (reference sequence). The germline V and J ends were trimmed by 5 bases and 6 bases, with 19 bases remaining between them. The CDR3 nucleotides read TGTGCCAGCAGCCCTACGGGGTGGGCAAACGCTGAAGCTTTCTTT. Translated: CASSPTGWANAEAFF.

Here the CDR3 reads CASSGDRGNEQFF. CDR3 in DNA: TGCGCCAGCAGCGGGGACAGGGGGAATGAGCAGTTCTTC. The chain employs TRBV5-1 and TRBJ2-1, with TRBD1 identical over 11 bases. The CDR3 runs 13 residues. Germline lookup yields CDR1 SGHRS and CDR2 YFSETQ. J lost 7 bases, V lost 4 bases, and 1 base had no gene match. Variable domain in full (rest from reference TRBV5-1 and TRBJ2-1): KAGVTQTPRYLIKTRGQQVTLSCSPISGHRSVSWYQQTPGQGLQFLFEYFSETQRNKGNFPGRFSGRQFSNSRSEMNVSTLELGDSALYLCASSGDRGNEQFFGPGTRLTVL.

The rearrangement joins TRBV6-5 to TRBJ1-3, with D possibly being TRBD1 (5 bases). The V end was cut by 8 bases, the J end by 2 bases, with 13 bases between. The CDR3 is 14 amino acids. In germline, CDR1 is MNHEY, CDR2 SVGAGI. For the CDR3, the DNA is TGTGCCAGCTCTAGGACGGGGGCTGGAAACACCATATATTTT. Encoded protein: CASSRTGAGNTIYF.

This clone was seen once. The chain joins TRBV28 to TRBJ1-5; D is possibly TRBD1 (6 bases). Germline CDR1 is MDHEN and CDR2 is SYDVKM. Trimming took 5 bases from V and 10 from J, leaving 15 bases between them. CDR3 length: 13 residues. CDR3 residues: CASSRGGGHPQHF. The DNA of the CDR3 is TGTGCCAGCAGTAGGGGAGGGGGGCATCCCCAGCATTTT.

The rearrangement links TRBV25-1 to TRBJ2-5; D possibly corresponds to TRBD2 (6 bases). CDR3 length equals 16 residues. The germline V gene has CDR1 MGHDK and CDR2 SYGVNS. V gave up 3 bases and J gave up 0 bases, with 14 bases separating them. CDR3 DNA sequence: TGTGCCAGCAGTGATGCGGAACGGGGGTACCAAGAGACCCAGTACTTC. Its protein product is CASSDAERGYQETQYF.

The rearrangement links TRBV5-6 to TRBJ1-1; tentatively, D is TRBD1 (6 bases). Trimming stripped 6 bases from V and 1 base from J, with 10 bases between. The CDR3 sequence is 13 residues long. The germline V gene encodes CDR1 SGHDT and CDR2 YYEEEE. The CDR3 nucleotides read TGTGCCAGCACCCAGGGGAGGAACACTGAAGCTTTCTTT. Protein sequence: CASTQGRNTEAFF.

The J gene is TRBJ1-3, the V gene TRBV29-1, with D uncertain. V was cut by 4 bases and J by 0 bases, with 7 bases left in between. This CDR3 comprises 13 residues. Germline CDR1 and CDR2: SQVTM and ANQGSEA. CDR3 coding DNA: TGCAGCGTTGGACAAAGCTCTGGAAACACCATATATTTT. Translation gives CSVGQSSGNTIYF.

The chain employs TRBV11-2 and TRBJ1-5; D remains unclear. The CDR3 is 15 residues long. Trimming cost V 0 bases and J 0 bases, with 6 bases left between them. Germline assignment: CDR1 SGHAT and CDR2 FQNNGV. The CDR3 here is CASSLEGVSNQPQHF. For the CDR3, the DNA is TGTGCCAGCAGCTTAGAAGGAGTTAGCAATCAGCCCCAGCATTTT.

This clone was found once. The CDR3 region has the DNA TGTGCCAGCAGCGCCTCAGGGTACGAGCAGTACTTC. Its protein product is CASSASGYEQYF. The rearrangement uses TRBV9 and TRBJ2-7; a possible D gene is TRBD1 (5 bases). There are 12 residues in the CDR3. V was trimmed by 3 bases and J by 4 bases, leaving 8 bases between them. Germline V gives CDR1 SGDLS, CDR2 YYNGEE.

The chain combines TRBV12-3 or TRBV12-4 with TRBJ2-7, with a possible D match to TRBD2 (5 bases). V was shortened by 6 bases and J by 3 bases, with 12 bases between the two germline ends. This CDR3 spans 13 amino acids. In nucleotides, the CDR3 is TGTGCCAGCAGGCTAGGACTTTTCTACGAGCAGTACTTC. Translating gives CASRLGLFYEQYF.

The chain is built from TRBV28 and TRBJ1-5; weak D call: TRBD1 (6 bases). The CDR3 loop spans 14 amino acids. Trimming took 6 bases from V and 3 from J, leaving 12 bases between them. Per germline, CDR1 MDHEN and CDR2 SYDVKM. The chain's CDR3 is CASRMDRNNQPQHF. The CDR3 nucleotides read TGTGCCAGCAGAATGGACAGAAACAATCAGCCCCAGCATTTT.

This clone was picked up one time. This chain uses TRBV5-4 with TRBJ1-2; maybe TRBD1 (6 bases). This CDR3 spans 15 amino acids. CDR1 and CDR2 from the germline V gene are SGHNT and YYREEE (reference sequence). Trimming cost V 5 bases and J 8 bases, with 22 bases left between them. This CDR3 reads CASSPTGGAAGGYTF. The DNA of the CDR3 is TGTGCCAGCAGTCCCACCGGGGGGGCTGCGGGAGGCTACACCTTC. Drawing the rest from reference TRBV5-4 and TRBJ1-2, the complete variable domain is ETGVTQSPTHLIKTRGQQVTLRCSSQSGHNTVSWYQQALGQGPQFIFQYYREEENGRGNFPPRFSGLQFPNYSSELNVNALELDDSALYLCASSPTGGAAGGYTFGSGTRLTVV.

V is TRBV5-1 and J is TRBJ2-3; D might be TRBD1 (6 bases). The CDR3 runs 14 residues. The germline CDR1 and CDR2 sequences are SGHRS and YFSETQ. V dropped 2 bases and J dropped 1 base, with 8 bases sitting between them. CDR3 amino acids: CASSLGGGTDTQYF. In nucleotides, the CDR3 is TGCGCCAGCAGCTTAGGGGGAGGCACAGATACGCAGTATTTT. Drawing the rest from reference TRBV5-1 and TRBJ2-3, the complete variable domain is KAGVTQTPRYLIKTRGQQVTLSCSPISGHRSVSWYQQTPGQGLQFLFEYFSETQRNKGNFPGRFSGRQFSNSRSEMNVSTLELGDSALYLCASSLGGGTDTQYFGPGTRLTVL.

This chain connects TRBV25-1 to TRBJ2-3, with TRBD2 matching over 13 bases. This CDR3 contains 15 residues. The junction had 9 bases not matched to a gene; V was cut back by 2 bases and J by 13 bases. The germline V gene has CDR1 MGHDK and CDR2 SYGVNS. CDR3 protein: CASSEAGLAGKGKYF. CDR3 nucleotides: TGTGCCAGCAGTGAAGCGGGACTAGCGGGGAAGGGGAAGTATTTT.

This clone was found a few times. The V gene is TRBV7-3, the J gene TRBJ2-3, with D possibly matching TRBD2 (6 bases). The CDR3 consists of 16 residues. The germline CDR1 and CDR2 sequences are SGHTA and FQGTGA. Deletions cut 1 base from V and 3 bases from J, with 14 bases between. The CDR3 here is CASSLRAGYETDTQYF. CDR3 in DNA: TGTGCCAGCAGCTTAAGGGCGGGGTATGAAACAGATACGCAGTATTTT.

V is TRBV2 and J is TRBJ2-3; 7 bases match TRBD1. The CDR3 runs to 15 residues. From germline, CDR1 is SNHLY and CDR2 FYNNEI. The trim removed 6 bases at V and 2 bases at J, leaving 8 bases unmatched. The CDR3 sequence: CASRKQGLHTDTQYF. CDR3 coding DNA: TGTGCCAGCAGGAAACAGGGGCTCCACACAGATACGCAGTATTTT. Drawing the rest from reference TRBV2 and TRBJ2-3, the complete variable domain is EPEVTQTPSHQVTQMGQEVILRCVPISNHLYFYWYRQILGQKVEFLVSFYNNEISEKSEIFDDQFSVERPDGSNFTLKIRSTKLEDSAMYFCASRKQGLHTDTQYFGPGTRLTVL.

This clone was seen more than once but under ten times. The chain employs TRBV27 and TRBJ1-5; D perhaps matches TRBD1 (5 bases). The ends were cut back, 7 bases at V and 5 bases at J, with 12 bases in the middle. Germline V gene lookup returns CDR1 MNHEY and CDR2 SMNVEV (reference sequence). CDR3 length: 13 amino acids. The DNA for the CDR3 is TGTGCCAGCACTCCCGGGGGAGATCAGCCCCAGCATTTT. Translating gives CASTPGGDQPQHF.

V is TRBV6-5 and J is TRBJ2-3; D is unclear. The V gene's germline CDR1 is MNHEY and CDR2 SVGAGI. The CDR3 covers 13 residues. Trimming removed 0 bases from V and 3 bases from J, with 4 bases in between. The CDR3 here is CASSYSSTDTQYF. DNA for the CDR3: TGTGCCAGCAGTTACTCGTCTACAGATACGCAGTATTTT.

The V call is TRBV7-6, the J call TRBJ1-3; D is possibly TRBD1 (6 bases). The CDR3 consists of 17 residues. The germline V and J ends were trimmed by 5 bases and 4 bases, with 21 bases remaining between them. CDR1 is SGHVS, CDR2 FNYEAQ, per germline. CDR3 sequence (DNA): TGTGCCAGCAGCCCCCCGGACTGGACAGCTCGGGGAAACACCATATATTTT. Amino acids: CASSPPDWTARGNTIYF.

This clone was seen just once. The chain couples TRBV19 to TRBJ2-3; 13 bases match TRBD2. V lost 5 bases and J lost 3; bases outside the gene matches: 8. The CDR3 totals 17 residues. CDR1 and CDR2 (germline): LNHDA, SQIVND (reference sequence). CDR3 loop: CASSARLAGGGTDTQYF. The CDR3 DNA sequence: TGTGCCAGTAGTGCACGACTAGCGGGGGGTGGTACAGATACGCAGTATTTT.

This chain connects TRBV4-2 to TRBJ1-1; weak D call: TRBD1 (6 bases). Between the trimmed V and J ends, which lost 4 bases and 0 bases, there was a span of 18 bases. The CDR3 sequence is 17 residues long. CDR1 LGHNA and CDR2 YNFKEQ come from the germline V gene. Here the CDR3 reads CASSPGPPTGLNTEAFF. The CDR3 coding sequence is TGTGCCAGCAGCCCGGGGCCCCCGACAGGACTGAACACTGAAGCTTTCTTT.

This chain links TRBV5-1 with TRBJ1-4; 7 bases fit TRBD1. From germline, CDR1 is SGHRS and CDR2 YFSETQ. CDR3 size: 18 residues. V shed 2 bases and J 3 bases; nucleotides not matched to a gene: 13. The CDR3 loop reads CASSFSQSSDRANEKLFF. CDR3 nucleotides: TGCGCCAGCAGCTTTTCCCAAAGTAGCGACAGGGCTAATGAAAAACTGTTTTTT.

This clone appeared a single time. The chain links TRBV12-5 to TRBJ1-1; tentative D call: TRBD1 (6 bases). Germline-derived CDR1 and CDR2 are LGHNT and FRNRAP. Trimming pared 0 bases from V and 6 bases from J, leaving 14 bases between. The CDR3 covers 15 residues. The CDR3 protein is CASGLVRQGISEAFF. The DNA for the CDR3 is TGTGCTAGTGGTTTGGTACGGCAGGGGATCTCTGAAGCTTTCTTT.

The chain joins TRBV7-9 to TRBJ2-6, with 9 nucleotides matching TRBD1. The CDR3 has 18 residues. CDR1 and CDR2 (germline): SEHNR, FQNEAQ (reference sequence). V lost 5 bases to trimming and J lost 0 bases; unmatched junction nucleotides: 8. CDR3 DNA sequence: TGTGCCAGCAGCCAGACAGGGGGGAGAATCTCTGGGGCCAACGTCCTGACTTTC. Its translation is CASSQTGGRISGANVLTF.

This CDR3 is CASSLVTASDTQYF. As DNA, the CDR3 is TGCGCCAGCAGCTTGGTTACAGCCTCAGATACGCAGTATTTT. The genes are TRBV5-1 and TRBJ2-3, with D unclear. Looked up from germline, CDR1 is SGHRS and CDR2 is YFSETQ. The CDR3 is 14 amino acids. Trimming shortened V by 0 bases and J by 4 bases, and 9 bases separated the two germline ends.

This clone appeared a single time. The V and J genes are TRBV4-2 and TRBJ1-1, with TRBD1 as a possible D gene (5 bases). The V gene lost 3 bases and the J gene lost 2 bases, with 10 bases spanning the gap. The CDR3 is made up of 14 amino acids. The V gene's germline CDR1 is LGHNA and CDR2 YNFKEQ. This chain's CDR3 is CASSQTGLNTEAFF. The CDR3 DNA reads as TGTGCCAGCAGCCAGACGGGACTTAACACTGAAGCTTTCTTT.

The rearrangement uses TRBV24-1 and TRBJ1-5; TRBD1 aligns across 7 bases. The CDR3 sequence is 16 residues long. The germline gives CDR1 KGHDR, CDR2 SFDVKD. V lost 4 bases and J lost 5; bases outside the gene matches: 10. The CDR3 spells CATSDGQASQHQPQHF. The CDR3, as DNA: TGTGCCACCAGTGACGGACAGGCTAGCCAACATCAGCCCCAGCATTTT.

This chain links TRBV6-5 with TRBJ1-2; 8 bases are shared with TRBD1. The germline V gene encodes CDR1 MNHEY and CDR2 SVGAGI. This CDR3 has 15 amino acids. V trimming: 5 bases; J trimming: 0 bases; junction bases outside the gene matches: 5. This CDR3 reads CASSRTGKANYGYTF. The CDR3 DNA sequence: TGTGCCAGCAGTCGGACAGGGAAAGCTAACTATGGCTACACCTTC.